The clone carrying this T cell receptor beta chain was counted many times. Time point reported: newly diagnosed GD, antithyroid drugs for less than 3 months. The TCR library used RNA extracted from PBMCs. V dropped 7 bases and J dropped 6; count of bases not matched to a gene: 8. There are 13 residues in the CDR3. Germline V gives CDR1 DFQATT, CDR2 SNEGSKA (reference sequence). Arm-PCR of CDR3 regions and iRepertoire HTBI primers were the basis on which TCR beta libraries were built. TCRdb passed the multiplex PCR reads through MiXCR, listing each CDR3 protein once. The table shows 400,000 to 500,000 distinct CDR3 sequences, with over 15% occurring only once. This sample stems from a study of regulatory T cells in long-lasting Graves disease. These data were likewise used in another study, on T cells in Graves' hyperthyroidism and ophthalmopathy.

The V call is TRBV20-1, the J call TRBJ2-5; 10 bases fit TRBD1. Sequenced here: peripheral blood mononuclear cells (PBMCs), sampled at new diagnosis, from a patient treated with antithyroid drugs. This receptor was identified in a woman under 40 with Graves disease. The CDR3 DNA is TGCAGTGGCCCACGGACAGGGGGGAAGACCCAGTACTTC. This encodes CSGPRTGGKTQYF.